The clone carrying this T cell receptor beta chain was counted once. Its antigen is not identified. This record comes from a study of CD8 T cells in ankylosing spondylitis. Overall study findings and caveats: Clones linked to disease were reported to show significant enrichment in matched ankylosing spondylitis synovial fluid.

The V gene lost 4 bases and the J gene lost 4 bases, with 10 bases spanning the gap. The CDR3 totals 13 residues. As the method for making TCR beta libraries, quantitative 5'-RACE with molecular barcodes was used. TCRdb re-called the 5' RACE reads through MiXCR, storing one row per CDR3 protein. Of some 250,000 distinct CDR3 sequences in the sample, about 24% were seen once. This chain uses TRBV12-3 or TRBV12-4 with TRBJ1-2; no reliable D call. The sample was blood, either unsorted or a sorted T cell fraction (not recorded which). The TCR sequence derives from a male donor with ankylosing spondylitis or in good health (not recorded which). CDR3 coding DNA: TGTGCCAGCAGTTCTTCCGGCGCCTATGGCTACACCTTC. Protein product: CASSSSGAYGYTF.